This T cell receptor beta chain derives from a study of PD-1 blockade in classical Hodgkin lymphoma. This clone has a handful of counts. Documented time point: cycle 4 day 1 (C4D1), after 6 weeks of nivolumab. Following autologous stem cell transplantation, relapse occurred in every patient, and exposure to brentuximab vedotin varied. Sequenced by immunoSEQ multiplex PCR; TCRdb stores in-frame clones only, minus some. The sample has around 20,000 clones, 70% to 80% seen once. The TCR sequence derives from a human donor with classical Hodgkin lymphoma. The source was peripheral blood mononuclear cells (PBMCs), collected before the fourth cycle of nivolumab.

CDR3 loop: CASSQAGGGSYEQYF. CDR3 nucleotide sequence: TGCGCCAGCAGCCAAGCAGGGGGGGGCTCCTACGAGCAGTACTTC. This rearrangement joins TRBV4-1 to TRBJ2-7; D tentatively reads TRBD1 or TRBD2 (7 bases each). Germline lookup yields CDR1 MGHRA and CDR2 YSYEKL. The germline V and J ends were trimmed by 1 base and 0 bases, with 10 bases remaining between them. The length of the CDR3 is 15 residues.